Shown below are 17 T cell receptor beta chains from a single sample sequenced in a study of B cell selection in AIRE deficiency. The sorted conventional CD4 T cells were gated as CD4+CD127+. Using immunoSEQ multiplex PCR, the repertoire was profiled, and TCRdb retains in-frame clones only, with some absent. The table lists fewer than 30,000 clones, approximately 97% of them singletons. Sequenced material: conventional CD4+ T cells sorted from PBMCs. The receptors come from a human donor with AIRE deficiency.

The CDR3 sequence: CASSSRTTYEQYF. The CDR3 coding sequence is TGTGCCAGCAGTTCCAGAACGACCTACGAGCAGTACTTC. The chain links TRBV6-6 to TRBJ2-7, with D hard to call. The CDR3 is 13 amino acids. Germline CDR1 MNHNY, CDR2 SVGAGI (reference sequence). Trimming removed 4 bases at V and 2 bases at J, with 9 bases between.

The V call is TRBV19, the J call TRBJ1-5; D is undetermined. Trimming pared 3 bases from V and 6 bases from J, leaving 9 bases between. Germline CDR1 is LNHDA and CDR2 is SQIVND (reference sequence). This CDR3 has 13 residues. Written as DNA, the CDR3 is TGTGCCAGTAGTATGGGTATGGGTCAGCCCCAGCATTTT. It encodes CASSMGMGQPQHF.

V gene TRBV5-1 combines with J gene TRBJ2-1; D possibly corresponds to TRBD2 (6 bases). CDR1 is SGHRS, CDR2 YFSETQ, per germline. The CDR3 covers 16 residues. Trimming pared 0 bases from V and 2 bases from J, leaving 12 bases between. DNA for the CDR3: TGCGCCAGCAGCTTGGGGGCGGGGATTACCTACAATGAGCAGTTCTTC. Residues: CASSLGAGITYNEQFF.

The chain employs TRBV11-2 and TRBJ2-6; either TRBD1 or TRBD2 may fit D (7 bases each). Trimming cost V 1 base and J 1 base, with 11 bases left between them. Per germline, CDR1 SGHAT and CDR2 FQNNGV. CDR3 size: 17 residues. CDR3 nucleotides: TGTGCCAGCAGCTTAGGACAGGGAGGGTCTGGGGCCAACGTCCTGACTTTC. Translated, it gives CASSLGQGGSGANVLTF.

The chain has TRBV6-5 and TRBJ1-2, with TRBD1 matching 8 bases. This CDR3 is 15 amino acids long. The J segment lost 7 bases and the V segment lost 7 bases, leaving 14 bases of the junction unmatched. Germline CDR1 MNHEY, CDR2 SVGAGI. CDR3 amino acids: CASIRLQGVASGYTF. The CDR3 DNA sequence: TGTGCCAGCATACGGTTACAGGGGGTCGCCTCTGGCTACACCTTC.

The CDR3 loop reads CASSLMGDSPNYGYTF. In nucleotides, the CDR3 is TGTGCCAGCAGCTTAATGGGGGACAGCCCTAACTATGGCTACACCTTC. The chain combines TRBV7-6 with TRBJ1-2, with TRBD1 matching over 7 bases. The V gene end was trimmed by 2 bases and the J gene end by 0 bases; junction bases not matched to a gene: 6. The CDR3 has 16 residues. Germline V CDR1 and CDR2: SGHVS, FNYEAQ. The variable domain in full, with the rest retrieved from reference TRBV7-6 and TRBJ1-2, is GAGVSQSPRYKVTKRGQDVALRCDPISGHVSLYWYRQALGQGPEFLTYFNYEAQQDKSGLPNDRFSAERPEGSISTLTIQRTEQRDSAMYRCASSLMGDSPNYGYTFGSGTRLTVV.

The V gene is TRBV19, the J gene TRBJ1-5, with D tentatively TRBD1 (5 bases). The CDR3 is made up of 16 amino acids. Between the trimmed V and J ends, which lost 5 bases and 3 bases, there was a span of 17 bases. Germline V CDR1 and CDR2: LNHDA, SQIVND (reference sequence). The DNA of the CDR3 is TGTGCCAGTAGTCCCCGGGAAGGGACGAACAATCAGCCCCAGCATTTT. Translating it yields CASSPREGTNNQPQHF.

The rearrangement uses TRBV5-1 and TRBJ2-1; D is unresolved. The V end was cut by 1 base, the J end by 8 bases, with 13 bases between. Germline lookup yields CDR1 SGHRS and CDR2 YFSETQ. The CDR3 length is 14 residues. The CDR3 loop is CASSLSVAQYEQFF. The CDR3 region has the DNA TGCGCCAGCAGCTTGTCGGTAGCTCAGTATGAGCAGTTCTTC. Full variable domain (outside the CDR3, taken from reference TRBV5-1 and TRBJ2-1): KAGVTQTPRYLIKTRGQQVTLSCSPISGHRSVSWYQQTPGQGLQFLFEYFSETQRNKGNFPGRFSGRQFSNSRSEMNVSTLELGDSALYLCASSLSVAQYEQFFGPGTRLTVL.

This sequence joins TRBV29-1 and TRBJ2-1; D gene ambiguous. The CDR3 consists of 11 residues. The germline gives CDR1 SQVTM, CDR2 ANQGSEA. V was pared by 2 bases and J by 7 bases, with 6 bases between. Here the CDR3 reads CSVERVNEQFF. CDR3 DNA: TGCAGCGTTGAAAGGGTTAATGAGCAGTTCTTC.

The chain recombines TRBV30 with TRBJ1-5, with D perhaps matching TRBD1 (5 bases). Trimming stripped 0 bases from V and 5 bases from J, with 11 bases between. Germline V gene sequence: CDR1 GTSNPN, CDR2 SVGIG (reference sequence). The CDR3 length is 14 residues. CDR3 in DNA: TGTGCCTGGAGTGTAGGGACTTTTGATCAGCCCCAGCATTTT. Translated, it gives CAWSVGTFDQPQHF.

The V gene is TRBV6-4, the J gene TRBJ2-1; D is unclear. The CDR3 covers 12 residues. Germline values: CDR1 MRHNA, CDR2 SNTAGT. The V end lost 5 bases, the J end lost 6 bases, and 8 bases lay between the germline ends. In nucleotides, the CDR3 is TGTGCCAGCAGTTTGGGTGGCAATGAGCAGTTCTTC. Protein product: CASSLGGNEQFF.

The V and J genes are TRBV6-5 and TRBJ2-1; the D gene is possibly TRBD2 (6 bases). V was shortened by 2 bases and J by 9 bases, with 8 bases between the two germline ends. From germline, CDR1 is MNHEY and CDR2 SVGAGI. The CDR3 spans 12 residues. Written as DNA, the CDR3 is TGTGCCAGCAGTTACACGGGAGCTGAGCAGTTCTTC. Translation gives CASSYTGAEQFF.

CDR3 protein: CASSSDRLNTEAFF. The CDR3 DNA sequence: TGTGCCAGCAGCTCGGACAGATTGAACACTGAAGCTTTCTTT. The chain has TRBV7-3 and TRBJ1-1, with D possibly matching TRBD1 (6 bases). Germline CDR1 reads SGHTA; CDR2 reads FQGTGA. The CDR3 sequence is 14 residues long. V lost 4 bases, J lost 0 bases, and 9 bases lay in between. The full variable domain, with the rest looked up from reference TRBV7-3 and TRBJ1-1, is GAGVSQTPSNKVTEKGKYVELRCDPISGHTALYWYRQSLGQGPEFLIYFQGTGAADDSGLPNDRFFAVRPEGSVSTLKIQRTERGDSAVYLCASSSDRLNTEAFFGQGTRLTVV.

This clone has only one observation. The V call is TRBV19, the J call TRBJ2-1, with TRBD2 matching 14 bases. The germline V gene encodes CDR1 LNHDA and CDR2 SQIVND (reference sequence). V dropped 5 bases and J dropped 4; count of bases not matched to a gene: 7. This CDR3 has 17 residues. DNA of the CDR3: TGTGCCAGTAGTCTTAGACTAGCGGGAGGGCGATACAATGAGCAGTTCTTC. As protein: CASSLRLAGGRYNEQFF.

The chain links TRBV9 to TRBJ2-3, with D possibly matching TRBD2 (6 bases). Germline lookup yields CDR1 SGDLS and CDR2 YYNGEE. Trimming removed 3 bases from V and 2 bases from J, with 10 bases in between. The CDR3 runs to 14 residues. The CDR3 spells CASSDSGTTDTQYF. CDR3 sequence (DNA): TGTGCCAGCAGCGATAGCGGAACCACAGATACGCAGTATTTT. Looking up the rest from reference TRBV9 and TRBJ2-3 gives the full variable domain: DSGVTQTPKHLITATGQRVTLRCSPRSGDLSVYWYQQSLDQGLQFLIQYYNGEERAKGNILERFSAQQFPDLHSELNLSSLELGDSALYFCASSDSGTTDTQYFGPGTRLTVL.

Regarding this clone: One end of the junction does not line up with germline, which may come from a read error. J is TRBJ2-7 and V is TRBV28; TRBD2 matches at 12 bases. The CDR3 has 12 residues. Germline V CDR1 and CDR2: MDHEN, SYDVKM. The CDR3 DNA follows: TGTGCCAGCAGCCAAGGACTAGCGGGACCTAACTTC. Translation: CASSQGLAGPNF.

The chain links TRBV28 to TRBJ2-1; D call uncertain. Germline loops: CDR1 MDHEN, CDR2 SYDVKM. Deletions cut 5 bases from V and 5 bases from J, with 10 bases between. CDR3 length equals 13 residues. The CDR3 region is CASSAQMHNEQFF. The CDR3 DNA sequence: TGTGCCAGCAGTGCTCAAATGCACAATGAGCAGTTCTTC.